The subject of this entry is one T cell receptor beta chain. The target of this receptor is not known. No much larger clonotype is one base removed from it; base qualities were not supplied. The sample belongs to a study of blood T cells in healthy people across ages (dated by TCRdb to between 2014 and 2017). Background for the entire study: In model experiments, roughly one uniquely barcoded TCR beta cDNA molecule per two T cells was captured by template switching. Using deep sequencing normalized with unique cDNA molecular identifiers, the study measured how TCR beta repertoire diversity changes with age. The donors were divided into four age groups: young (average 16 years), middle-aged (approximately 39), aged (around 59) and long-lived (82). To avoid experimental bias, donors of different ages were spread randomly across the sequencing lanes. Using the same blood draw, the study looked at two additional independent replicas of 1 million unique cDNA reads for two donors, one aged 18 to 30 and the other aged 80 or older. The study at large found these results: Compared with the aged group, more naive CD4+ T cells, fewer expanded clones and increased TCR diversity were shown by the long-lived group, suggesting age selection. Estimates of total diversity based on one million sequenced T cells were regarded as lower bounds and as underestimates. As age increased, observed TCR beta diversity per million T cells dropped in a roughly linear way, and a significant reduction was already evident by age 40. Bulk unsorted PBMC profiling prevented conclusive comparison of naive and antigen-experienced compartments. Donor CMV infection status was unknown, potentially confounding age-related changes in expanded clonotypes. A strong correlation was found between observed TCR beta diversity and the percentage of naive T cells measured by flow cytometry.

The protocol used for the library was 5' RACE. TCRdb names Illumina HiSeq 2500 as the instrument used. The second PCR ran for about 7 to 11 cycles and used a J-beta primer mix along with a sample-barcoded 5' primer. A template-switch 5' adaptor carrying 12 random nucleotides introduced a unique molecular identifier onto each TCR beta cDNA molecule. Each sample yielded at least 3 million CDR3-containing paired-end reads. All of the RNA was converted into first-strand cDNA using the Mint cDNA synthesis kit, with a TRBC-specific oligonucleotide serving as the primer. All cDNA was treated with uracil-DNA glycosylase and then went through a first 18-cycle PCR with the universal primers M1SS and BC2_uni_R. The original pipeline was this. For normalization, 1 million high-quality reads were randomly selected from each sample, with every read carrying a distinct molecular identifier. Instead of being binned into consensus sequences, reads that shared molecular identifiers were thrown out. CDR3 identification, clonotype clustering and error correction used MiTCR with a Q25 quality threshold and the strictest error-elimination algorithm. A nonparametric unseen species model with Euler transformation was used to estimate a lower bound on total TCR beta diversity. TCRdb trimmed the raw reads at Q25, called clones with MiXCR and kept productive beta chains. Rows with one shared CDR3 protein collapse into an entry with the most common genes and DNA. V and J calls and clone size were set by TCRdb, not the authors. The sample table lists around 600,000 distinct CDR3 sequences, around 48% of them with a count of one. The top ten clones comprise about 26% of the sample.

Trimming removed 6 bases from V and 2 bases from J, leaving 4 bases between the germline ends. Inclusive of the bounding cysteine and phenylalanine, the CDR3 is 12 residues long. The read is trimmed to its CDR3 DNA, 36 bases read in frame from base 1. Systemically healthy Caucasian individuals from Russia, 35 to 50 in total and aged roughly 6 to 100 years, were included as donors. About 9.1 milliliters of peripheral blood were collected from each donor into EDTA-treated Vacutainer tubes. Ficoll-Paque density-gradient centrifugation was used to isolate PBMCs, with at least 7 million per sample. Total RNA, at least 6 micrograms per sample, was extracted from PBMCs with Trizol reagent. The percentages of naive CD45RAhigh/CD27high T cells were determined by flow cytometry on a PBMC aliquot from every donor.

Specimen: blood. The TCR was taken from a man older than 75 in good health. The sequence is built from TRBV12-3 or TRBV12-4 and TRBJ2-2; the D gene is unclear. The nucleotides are TGTGCCAGCAGCGACAACACCGGGGAGCTGTTTTTT. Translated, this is CASSDNTGELFF.